This TCR beta chain is from a study of OX40 agonist ivuxolimab in advanced cancers. Findings and limits, study-wide: There was clonal expansion of CD4+ and CD8+ blood T cells by week 6 at 0.1 to 3.0 mg/kg.

This CDR3 is 14 amino acids long. Germline CDR1 SGHNT, CDR2 YYREEE (reference sequence). The V end was cut by 4 bases, the J end by 5 bases, with 13 bases between. The method was immunoSEQ multiplex PCR; TCRdb's version includes in-frame clones alone and lacks a portion of them. The sample lists tens of thousands of clones; roughly 86% were seen once. Notes on this clone: Antigen specificity is unknown.

The source was CD4+ or CD8+ T cells sorted from blood, collected in a trial of the OX40 agonist ivuxolimab. The sequence was collected from an adult with an advanced solid tumor such as melanoma, head and neck, liver or kidney cancer. The V and J genes are TRBV5-4 and TRBJ2-1; a weak D match, TRBD1 (5 bases). The CDR3 loop is CASSKDRTDNEQFF. The CDR3 region has the DNA TGTGCCAGCAGCAAAGACAGAACCGACAATGAGCAGTTCTTC.